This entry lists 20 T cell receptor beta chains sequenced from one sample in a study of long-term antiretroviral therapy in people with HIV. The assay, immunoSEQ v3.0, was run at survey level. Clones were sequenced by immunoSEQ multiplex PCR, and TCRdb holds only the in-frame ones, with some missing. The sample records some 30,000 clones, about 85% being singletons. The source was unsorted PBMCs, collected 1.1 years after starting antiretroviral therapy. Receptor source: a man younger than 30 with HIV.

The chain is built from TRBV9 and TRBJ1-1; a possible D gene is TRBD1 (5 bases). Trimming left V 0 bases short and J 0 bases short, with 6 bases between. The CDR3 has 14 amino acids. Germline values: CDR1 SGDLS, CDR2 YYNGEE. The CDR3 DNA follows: TGTGCCAGCAGCGTAGAGGGGATGAACACTGAAGCTTTCTTT. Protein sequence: CASSVEGMNTEAFF.

The CDR3 DNA reads TGTGCCAGCAGTAAAAAAACAGGGATGCGGAATGAAAAACTGTTTTTT. Translated: CASSKKTGMRNEKLFF. This sequence joins TRBV28 and TRBJ1-4; possibly TRBD1 for D (6 bases). The V gene lost 5 bases and the J gene lost 5 bases, with 18 bases spanning the gap. The CDR3 is 16 residues long. Looked up from germline, CDR1 is MDHEN and CDR2 is SYDVKM. The complete variable domain, with remaining parts taken from reference TRBV28 and TRBJ1-4, reads DVKVTQSSRYLVKRTGEKVFLECVQDMDHENMFWYRQDPGLGLRLIYFSYDVKMKEKGDIPEGYSVSREKKERFSLILESASTNQTSMYLCASSKKTGMRNEKLFFGSGTQLSVL.

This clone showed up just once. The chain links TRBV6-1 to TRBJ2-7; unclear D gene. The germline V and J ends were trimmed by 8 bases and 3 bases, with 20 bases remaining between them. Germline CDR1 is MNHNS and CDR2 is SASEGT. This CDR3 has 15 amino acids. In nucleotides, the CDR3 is TGTGCCAGCTATGCAGAAAAGGACCCTAACTACGAGCAGTACTTC. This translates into CASYAEKDPNYEQYF.

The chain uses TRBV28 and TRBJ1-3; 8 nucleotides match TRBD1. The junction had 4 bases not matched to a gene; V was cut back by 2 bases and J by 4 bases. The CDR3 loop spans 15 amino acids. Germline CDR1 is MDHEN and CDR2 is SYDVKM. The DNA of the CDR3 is TGTGCCAGCAGTTTACAGGGGGCGCCAGGAAACACCATATATTTT. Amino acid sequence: CASSLQGAPGNTIYF.

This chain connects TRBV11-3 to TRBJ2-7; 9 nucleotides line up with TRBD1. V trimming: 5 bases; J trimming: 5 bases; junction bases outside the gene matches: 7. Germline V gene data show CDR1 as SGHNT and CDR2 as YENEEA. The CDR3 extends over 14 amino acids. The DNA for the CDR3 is TGTGCCAGCAGCCGCCGGACAGGGGAAAACGAGCAGTACTTC. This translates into CASSRRTGENEQYF.

The CDR3 DNA is TGTGCCAGCAGTGACTTTTTTTTGGACGGGACCGGGGAGCTGTTTTTT. Translated: CASSDFFLDGTGELFF. The chain employs TRBV6-4 and TRBJ2-2; D is unresolved. The germline V gene encodes CDR1 MRHNA and CDR2 SNTAGT. Trimming stripped 1 base from V and 5 bases from J, with 14 bases between. The CDR3 extends over 16 amino acids.

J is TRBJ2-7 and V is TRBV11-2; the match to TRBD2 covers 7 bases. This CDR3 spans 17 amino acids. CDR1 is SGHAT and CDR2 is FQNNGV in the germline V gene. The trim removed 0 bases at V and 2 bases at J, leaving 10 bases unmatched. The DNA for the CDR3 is TGTGCCAGCAGCTTAGATCTCTCGCGCGGGAGTGCCTACGAGCAGTACTTC. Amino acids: CASSLDLSRGSAYEQYF. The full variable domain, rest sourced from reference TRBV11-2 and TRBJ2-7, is EAGVAQSPRYKIIEKRQSVAFWCNPISGHATLYWYQQILGQGPKLLIQFQNNGVVDDSQLPKDRFSAERLKGVDSTLKIQPAKLEDSAVYLCASSLDLSRGSAYEQYFGPGTRLTVT.

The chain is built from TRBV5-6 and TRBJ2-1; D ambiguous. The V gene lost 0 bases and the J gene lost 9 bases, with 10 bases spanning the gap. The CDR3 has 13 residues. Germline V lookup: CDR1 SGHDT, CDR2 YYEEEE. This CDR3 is CASSLAIMSEQFF. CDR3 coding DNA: TGTGCCAGCAGCTTGGCAATTATGAGTGAGCAGTTCTTC. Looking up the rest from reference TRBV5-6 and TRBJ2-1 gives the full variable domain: DAGVTQSPTHLIKTRGQQVTLRCSPKSGHDTVSWYQQALGQGPQFIFQYYEEEERQRGNFPDRFSGHQFPNYSSELNVNALLLGDSALYLCASSLAIMSEQFFGPGTRLTVL.

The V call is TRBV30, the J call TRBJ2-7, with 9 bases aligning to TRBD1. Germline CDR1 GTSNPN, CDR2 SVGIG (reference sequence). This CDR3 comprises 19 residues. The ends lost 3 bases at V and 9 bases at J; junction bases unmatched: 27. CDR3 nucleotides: TGTGCCTGGAGCAGAAAATACCGGATCCCGGGACAGGGTCAGGCCCTGCAGTACTTC. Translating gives CAWSRKYRIPGQGQALQYF.

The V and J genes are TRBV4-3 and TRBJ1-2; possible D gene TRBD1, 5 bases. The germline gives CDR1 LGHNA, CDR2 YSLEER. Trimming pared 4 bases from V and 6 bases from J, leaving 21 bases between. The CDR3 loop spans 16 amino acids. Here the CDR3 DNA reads TGCGCCAGCAGCCTAGGCCTTTGGGGGGTTAAGGATGGCTACACCTTC. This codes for CASSLGLWGVKDGYTF.

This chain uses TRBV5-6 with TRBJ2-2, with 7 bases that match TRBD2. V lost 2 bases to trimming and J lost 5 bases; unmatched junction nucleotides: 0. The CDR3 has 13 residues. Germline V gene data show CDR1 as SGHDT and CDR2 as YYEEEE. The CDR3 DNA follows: TGTGCCAGCAGCTTCGGGGGGACCGGGGAGCTGTTTTTT. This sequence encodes CASSFGGTGELFF.

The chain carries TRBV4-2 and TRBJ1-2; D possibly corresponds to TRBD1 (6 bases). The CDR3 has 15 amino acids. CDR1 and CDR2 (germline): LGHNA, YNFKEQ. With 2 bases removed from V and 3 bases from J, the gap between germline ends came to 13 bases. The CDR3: CASSQIHEGDYGYTF. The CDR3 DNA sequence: TGTGCCAGCAGCCAAATCCATGAGGGGGACTATGGCTACACCTTC.

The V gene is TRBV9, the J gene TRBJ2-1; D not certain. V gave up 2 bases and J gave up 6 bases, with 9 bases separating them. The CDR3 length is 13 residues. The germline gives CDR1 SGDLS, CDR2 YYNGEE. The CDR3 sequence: CASSVSSINEQFF. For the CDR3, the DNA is TGTGCCAGCAGCGTGAGTAGTATCAATGAGCAGTTCTTC.

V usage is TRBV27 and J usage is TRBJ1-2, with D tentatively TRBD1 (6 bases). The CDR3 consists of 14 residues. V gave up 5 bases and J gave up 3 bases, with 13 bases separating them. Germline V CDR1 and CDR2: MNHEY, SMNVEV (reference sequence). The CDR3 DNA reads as TGTGCCAGCAGTCACACAGGGCGAGACTATGGCTACACCTTC. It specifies CASSHTGRDYGYTF.

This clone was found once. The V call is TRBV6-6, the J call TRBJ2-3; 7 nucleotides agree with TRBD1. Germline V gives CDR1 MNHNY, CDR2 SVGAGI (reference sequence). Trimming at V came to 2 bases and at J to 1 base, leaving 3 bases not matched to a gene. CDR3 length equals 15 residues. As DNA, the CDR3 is TGTGCCAGCAGTTACGAGGGGGCTCGCACAGATACGCAGTATTTT. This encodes CASSYEGARTDTQYF.

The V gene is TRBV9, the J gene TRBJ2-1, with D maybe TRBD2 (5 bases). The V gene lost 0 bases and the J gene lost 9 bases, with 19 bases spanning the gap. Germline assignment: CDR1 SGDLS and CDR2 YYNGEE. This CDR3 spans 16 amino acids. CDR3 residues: CASSVAGSLGSVEQFF. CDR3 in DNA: TGTGCCAGCAGCGTAGCGGGGAGCTTGGGGTCCGTTGAGCAGTTCTTC.

DNA for the CDR3: TGTGCCAGCAGCTTACAGGAGAGTTCGCAGTACTTC. Residues: CASSLQESSQYF. V usage is TRBV7-2 and J usage is TRBJ2-5, with unresolved D. The V and J ends lost 2 bases and 11 bases respectively, with 12 bases between them. The CDR3 runs 12 residues. Germline CDR1 and CDR2: SGHTA and FQGNSA.

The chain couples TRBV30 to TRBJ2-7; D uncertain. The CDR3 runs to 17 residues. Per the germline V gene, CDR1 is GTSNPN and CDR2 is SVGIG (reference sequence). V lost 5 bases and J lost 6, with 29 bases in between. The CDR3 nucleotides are TGTGCCTGGCCTATTTTTGAAGAGTCCCTCGGAAACCGCGAGCAGTACTTC. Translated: CAWPIFEESLGNREQYF.

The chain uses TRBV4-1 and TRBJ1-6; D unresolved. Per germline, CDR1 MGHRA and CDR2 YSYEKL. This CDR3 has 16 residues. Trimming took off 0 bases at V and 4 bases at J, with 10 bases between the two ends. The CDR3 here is CASSQDPMFYNSPLHF. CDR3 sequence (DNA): TGCGCCAGCAGCCAAGATCCCATGTTTTATAATTCACCCCTCCACTTT.

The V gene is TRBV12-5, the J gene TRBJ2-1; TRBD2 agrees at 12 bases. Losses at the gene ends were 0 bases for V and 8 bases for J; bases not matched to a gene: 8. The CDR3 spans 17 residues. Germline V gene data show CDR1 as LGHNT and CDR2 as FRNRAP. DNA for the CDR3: TGTGCTAGTGGTTTGGTTCCTAGCGGGGGGGCCCCCTATGAGCAGTTCTTC. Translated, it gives CASGLVPSGGAPYEQFF.